Presented here are 26 T cell receptor beta chains from one specimen sequenced in a study of vaccination effects on CD4 cells after COVID-19. These receptors lack a known antigen. The repertoire was sequenced with immunoSEQ multiplex PCR; TCRdb's copy has only in-frame clones and lacks some. The sample contains 11,000 to 15,000 clones, 75% to 80% of which appear only once. Viral peptide pool expansion of antigen-specific CD4+ T cells preceded sequencing in the ViraFEST assay. Isolation of CD4+ T cells took place after less than twelve days of culture. SARS-CoV-2 infection was confirmed by PCR in the person between March and December 2020. All participants had two doses of either the BNT162b2 or mRNA-1273 vaccine. The sequenced sample was CD4+ T cells from PBMCs cultured with HCoV-NL63 spike peptides, obtained after COVID-19 vaccination. The receptors stem from a human donor who had a prior SARS-CoV-2 infection.

The chain carries TRBV4-3 and TRBJ1-2; 7 bases are shared with TRBD1. Germline lookup yields CDR1 LGHNA and CDR2 YSLEER. Trimming removed 3 bases from V and 2 bases from J; junction bases left unmatched: 3. The CDR3 is made up of 14 amino acids. CDR3 protein: CASSHLTGNYGYTF. In nucleotides, the CDR3 is TGCGCCAGCAGCCACTTGACAGGGAACTATGGCTACACCTTC.

The chain recombines TRBV11-2 with TRBJ2-1, with D maybe TRBD1 (6 bases). The CDR3 length is 16 residues. Deletions cut 4 bases from V and 4 bases from J, with 17 bases between. Germline loops: CDR1 SGHAT, CDR2 FQNNGV. The CDR3 nucleotides read TGTGCCAGCAGCTACCTCAGGGGCGGAAAGTACAATGAGCAGTTCTTC. Its protein is CASSYLRGGKYNEQFF. The full variable domain, with the rest looked up from reference TRBV11-2 and TRBJ2-1, is EAGVAQSPRYKIIEKRQSVAFWCNPISGHATLYWYQQILGQGPKLLIQFQNNGVVDDSQLPKDRFSAERLKGVDSTLKIQPAKLEDSAVYLCASSYLRGGKYNEQFFGPGTRLTVL.

This chain joins TRBV6-5 and TRBJ2-7; TRBD2 might be the D (5 bases). CDR3 size: 12 residues. Trimming took 5 bases from V and 3 from J, leaving 8 bases between them. CDR1 MNHEY and CDR2 SVGAGI come from the germline V gene. The CDR3 nucleotides are TGTGCCAGCAGTCGGGAAGGCTACGAGCAGTACTTC. Its protein is CASSREGYEQYF.

V is TRBV10-3 and J is TRBJ2-7; 8 positions match TRBD2. The CDR3 totals 14 residues. The junction had 6 bases not matched to a gene; V was cut back by 6 bases and J by 2 bases. Germline V lookup: CDR1 ENHRY, CDR2 SYGVKD. DNA of the CDR3: TGTGCCATCAGGGGAGCGGGGGACCCCTACGAGCAGTACTTC. This gives the protein CAIRGAGDPYEQYF.

This clone was counted between two and nine times. This chain joins TRBV18 and TRBJ2-3, with TRBD2 matching over 10 bases. Trimming at V came to 5 bases and at J to 9 bases, leaving 11 bases not matched to a gene. Germline-derived CDR1 and CDR2 are KGHSH and LQKENI. The length of the CDR3 is 15 residues. The CDR3 spells CASSSQQRGGPTQYF. As DNA, the CDR3 is TGTGCCAGCTCATCCCAACAGCGGGGGGGTCCAACGCAGTATTTT.

The V and J genes are TRBV10-3 and TRBJ2-2; D ambiguous. This CDR3 has 15 residues. Trimming took off 6 bases at V and 1 base at J, with 12 bases between the two ends. CDR1 is ENHRY, CDR2 SYGVKD, per germline. DNA for the CDR3: TGTGCCATCAGGGCGATCGAGATGAACACCGGGGAGCTGTTTTTT. This translates into CAIRAIEMNTGELFF.

The rearrangement links TRBV14 to TRBJ2-7; D is unclear. The V and J ends lost 6 bases and 2 bases respectively, with 11 bases between them. The CDR3 runs 13 residues. Germline V CDR1 and CDR2: SGHDN, FVKESK. The CDR3 region has the DNA TGTGCCAGCAGTCCAACGAATCCCTACGAGCAGTACTTC. It encodes CASSPTNPYEQYF.

This chain links TRBV3-1 (or the pseudogene TRBV3-2) with TRBJ2-7; maybe TRBD2 (5 bases). The CDR3 consists of 16 residues. CDR1 is LGHDT, CDR2 YNNKEL, per germline (reference sequence). Trimming took off 3 bases at V and 3 bases at J, with 18 bases between the two ends. DNA of the CDR3: TGTGCCAGCAGCCAGCTCGGATCGGGGTTTCACTACGAGCAGTACTTC. This gives the protein CASSQLGSGFHYEQYF.

This clone was seen more than once but under ten times. The sample contains more than one DNA sequence encoding this CDR3. This rearrangement joins TRBV27 to TRBJ2-3; D not resolved. Looked up from germline, CDR1 is MNHEY and CDR2 is SMNVEV (reference sequence). CDR3 size: 13 residues. Between the trimmed V and J ends, which lost 3 bases and 1 base, there was a span of 5 bases. The CDR3 coding sequence is TGTGCCAGCAGTTTTCGGGGCACAGATACGCAGTATTTT. Residues: CASSFRGTDTQYF.

The rearrangement links TRBV6-6 to TRBJ1-2, with a tentative D call TRBD1 (6 bases). The CDR3 spans 14 residues. V lost 6 bases and J 4 bases, leaving 15 bases between the germline ends. The germline V gene has CDR1 MNHNY and CDR2 SVGAGI (reference sequence). CDR3 DNA sequence: TGTGCCAGCAGCCTAGGGGGACGAAGCTATGGCTACACCTTC. Its translation is CASSLGGRSYGYTF.

This rearrangement joins TRBV3-1 (or the pseudogene TRBV3-2) to TRBJ2-7, with 8 bases aligning to TRBD2. V lost 1 base to trimming and J lost 7 bases; unmatched junction nucleotides: 12. The CDR3 has 16 residues. Germline CDR1 and CDR2: LGHDT and YNNKEL (reference sequence). Here the CDR3 reads CASSQATREVLGEQYF. The CDR3 coding sequence is TGTGCCAGCAGCCAAGCAACGCGGGAGGTCCTTGGTGAGCAGTACTTC.

The chain links TRBV6-1 to TRBJ1-1; no clear D gene. The CDR3 loop spans 13 amino acids. V was pared by 3 bases and J by 1 base, with 6 bases between. Germline-derived CDR1 and CDR2 are MNHNS and SASEGT. This CDR3 is CASSEWANTEAFF. For the CDR3, the DNA is TGTGCCAGCAGTGAGTGGGCGAACACTGAAGCTTTCTTT.

The rearrangement links TRBV2 to TRBJ1-1; possibly TRBD1 for D (5 bases). This CDR3 spans 13 amino acids. Germline V gene sequence: CDR1 SNHLY, CDR2 FYNNEI. V lost 7 bases to trimming and J lost 13 bases, with 22 bases between them. The CDR3 region is CASTIAPRTGVFF. Here the CDR3 DNA reads TGTGCCAGCACCATAGCCCCTAGGACGGGGGTTTTCTTT.

This chain joins TRBV7-2 and TRBJ2-5; the D is unclear. The germline gives CDR1 SGHTA, CDR2 FQGNSA. There are 12 residues in the CDR3. The V end was cut by 3 bases, the J end by 5 bases, with 7 bases between. In DNA, the CDR3 is TGTGCCAGCAGCTTTGGTCAGGAGACCCAGTACTTC. This translates into CASSFGQETQYF.

This rearrangement joins TRBV7-2 to TRBJ2-5; D is undetermined. Germline loops: CDR1 SGHTA, CDR2 FQGNSA. The CDR3 is 14 residues long. The V gene lost 1 base and the J gene lost 3 bases, with 9 bases spanning the gap. CDR3 amino acids: CASSLVAAEETQYF. The CDR3 DNA sequence: TGTGCCAGCAGCTTAGTGGCAGCCGAAGAGACCCAGTACTTC.

This chain joins TRBV3-1 (or the pseudogene TRBV3-2) and TRBJ2-5; 9 bases match TRBD2. Looked up from germline, CDR1 is LGHDT and CDR2 is YNNKEL (reference sequence). This CDR3 contains 13 residues. V was pared by 4 bases and J by 3 bases, with 0 bases of the junction left unmatched. The CDR3 here is CASSPSGEETQYF. In DNA, the CDR3 is TGTGCCAGCAGCCCTAGCGGGGAAGAGACCCAGTACTTC.

This clone was seen a few times. The rearrangement links TRBV2 to TRBJ1-1; 7 bases line up with TRBD1. The J segment lost 8 bases and the V segment lost 3 bases, leaving 3 bases of the junction unmatched. The CDR3 covers 12 residues. Germline values: CDR1 SNHLY, CDR2 FYNNEI. The CDR3 sequence is CASSEGQLEAFF. CDR3 sequence (DNA): TGTGCCAGCAGTGAGGGACAGCTCGAAGCTTTCTTT.

The rearrangement links TRBV21-1 to TRBJ2-5; the table's D call, TRBD2, was not checked against the DNA. TRBV21-1 is a documented pseudogene. The CDR3 sequence is 15 residues long. CDR3 protein: CASSNESGTQETQYF. DNA for the CDR3: TGTGCCAGCAGCAATGAAAGCGGGACCCAAGAGACCCAGTACTTC.

This clone is large (0.1 to 1%) in the sample. The chain recombines TRBV4-3 with TRBJ2-7; possibly TRBD2 for D (6 bases). Germline lookup yields CDR1 LGHNA and CDR2 YSLEER. The CDR3 contains 14 residues. The V end was cut by 0 bases, the J end by 6 bases, with 12 bases between. CDR3 amino acids: CASSQEGDFSEQYF. In nucleotides, the CDR3 is TGCGCCAGCAGCCAAGAAGGGGACTTCAGCGAGCAGTACTTC.

This chain links TRBV6-1 with TRBJ1-5; perhaps TRBD1 as D (6 bases). Trimming removed 6 bases at V and 10 bases at J, with 13 bases between. Germline V gene sequence: CDR1 MNHNS, CDR2 SASEGT. CDR3 length equals 12 residues. This chain's CDR3 is CASSGTTNPQHF. DNA for the CDR3: TGTGCCAGCAGCGGGACAACTAATCCCCAGCATTTT.

The V call is TRBV7-9, the J call TRBJ2-7; 13 bases line up with TRBD2. V gave up 5 bases and J gave up 0 bases; unmatched junction bases: 4. Germline CDR1 SEHNR, CDR2 FQNEAQ (reference sequence). The CDR3 sequence is 16 residues long. The CDR3 loop is CASSDRTSGGSYEQYF. CDR3 sequence (DNA): TGTGCCAGCAGCGACCGGACTAGCGGGGGCTCCTACGAGCAGTACTTC.

By sample fraction, this clone is medium-sized. The genes are TRBV3-1 (or the pseudogene TRBV3-2) and TRBJ1-6, with 9 bases aligning to TRBD1. This CDR3 is 15 amino acids long. Germline values: CDR1 LGHDT, CDR2 YNNKEL (reference sequence). Germline trimming cut 4 bases from V and 6 bases from J; bases unmatched to any gene: 4. The chain's CDR3 is CASSLTGGSNSPLHF. For the CDR3, the DNA is TGTGCCAGCAGCCTTACAGGGGGCTCTAATTCACCCCTCCACTTT.

V is TRBV12-3 or TRBV12-4 and J is TRBJ2-3; 9 bases fit TRBD2. The CDR3 runs to 13 residues. Trimming at V came to 5 bases and at J to 6 bases, leaving 3 bases not matched to a gene. DNA for the CDR3: TGTGCCAGCAGTCAGACTAGCGGTGATACGCAGTATTTT. Amino acids: CASSQTSGDTQYF.

The J gene is TRBJ2-3, the V gene TRBV9; D might be TRBD1 (6 bases). This CDR3 comprises 18 residues. V lost 0 bases to trimming and J lost 1 base, with 18 bases between them. Germline V gene sequence: CDR1 SGDLS, CDR2 YYNGEE. The CDR3, as DNA: TGTGCCAGCAGCGTAGGACGGAACAGGGTCAGCGGCACAGATACGCAGTATTTT. It specifies CASSVGRNRVSGTDTQYF.

This clone has a handful of counts. The chain has TRBV2 and TRBJ2-2; 11 nucleotides align to TRBD2. The CDR3 spans 15 residues. The V gene end was trimmed by 4 bases and the J gene end by 6 bases; junction bases not matched to a gene: 4. The germline CDR1 and CDR2 sequences are SNHLY and FYNNEI. CDR3 in amino acids: CASSAVAGGPGELFF. CDR3 DNA sequence: TGTGCCAGCAGTGCAGTAGCGGGGGGGCCCGGGGAGCTGTTTTTT. Full variable domain (missing parts from reference TRBV2 and TRBJ2-2): EPEVTQTPSHQVTQMGQEVILRCVPISNHLYFYWYRQILGQKVEFLVSFYNNEISEKSEIFDDQFSVERPDGSNFTLKIRSTKLEDSAMYFCASSAVAGGPGELFFGEGSRLTVL.

The chain employs TRBV20-1 and TRBJ2-7; D remains unclear. Trimming took 7 bases from V and 5 from J, leaving 12 bases between them. The CDR3 has 11 residues. Germline V lookup: CDR1 DFQATT, CDR2 SNEGSKA (reference sequence). For the CDR3, the DNA is TGCAGTGTTTGGTCTTCGGACGAGCAGTACTTC. The encoded protein is CSVWSSDEQYF.